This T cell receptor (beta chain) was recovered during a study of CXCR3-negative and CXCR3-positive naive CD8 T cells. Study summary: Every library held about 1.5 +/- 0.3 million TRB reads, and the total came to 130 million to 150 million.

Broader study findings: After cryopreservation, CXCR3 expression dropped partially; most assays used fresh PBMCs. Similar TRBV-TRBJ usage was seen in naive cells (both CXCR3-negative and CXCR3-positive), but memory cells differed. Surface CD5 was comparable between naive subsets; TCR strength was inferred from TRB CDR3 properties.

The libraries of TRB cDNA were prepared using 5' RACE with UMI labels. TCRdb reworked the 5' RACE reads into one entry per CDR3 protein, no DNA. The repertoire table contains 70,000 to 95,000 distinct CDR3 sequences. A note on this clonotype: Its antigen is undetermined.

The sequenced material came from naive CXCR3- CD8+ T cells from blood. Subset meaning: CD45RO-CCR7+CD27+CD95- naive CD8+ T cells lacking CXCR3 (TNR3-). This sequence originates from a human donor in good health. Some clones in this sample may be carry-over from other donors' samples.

The CDR3 is CASSPLAGQVRTRSNNEQFF. The rearrangement joins TRBV12-3 or TRBV12-4 to TRBJ2-1; without DNA, the TCRdb call of TRBD1 cannot be checked. The CDR3 runs 20 residues.